The present T cell receptor beta chain was sequenced within a study of response to subunit inactivated influenza vaccine. Points from the study as a whole: Authors suggested seasonal influenza vaccinations each recruit few new T cells.

TCRdb analysed the RT-PCR reads with MiXCR anew, one entry per CDR3 protein. This table holds just over 300,000 distinct CDR3 sequences, about 20% found once. V shed 0 bases, J shed 4 bases, and the junction held 4 bases outside the gene matches. The CDR3 length is 16 residues. Germline V CDR1 and CDR2: SGHTA, FQGNSA. This clonotype was detected only a few times. No antigen is known for it. The chain employs TRBV7-2 and TRBJ2-1; 9 bases match TRBD2. This clonotype was obtained from a man aged 45 to 75 who received an inactivated influenza vaccine. The sample consisted of PBMCs from blood, taken less than 22 months after vaccination. The CDR3 loop reads CASSLAPSGNYNEQFF. The DNA of the CDR3 is TGTGCCAGCAGCTTAGCTCCTAGCGGGAATTACAATGAGCAGTTCTTC.